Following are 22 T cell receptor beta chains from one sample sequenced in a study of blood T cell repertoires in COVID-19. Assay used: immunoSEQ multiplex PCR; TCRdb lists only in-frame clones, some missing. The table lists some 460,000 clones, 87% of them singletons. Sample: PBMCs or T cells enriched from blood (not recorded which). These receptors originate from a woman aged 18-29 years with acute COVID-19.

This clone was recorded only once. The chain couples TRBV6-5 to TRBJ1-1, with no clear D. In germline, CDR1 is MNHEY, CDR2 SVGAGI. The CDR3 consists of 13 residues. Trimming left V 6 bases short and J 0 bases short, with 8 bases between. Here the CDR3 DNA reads TGTGCCAGCAGGACACGGATGAACACTGAAGCTTTCTTT. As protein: CASRTRMNTEAFF.

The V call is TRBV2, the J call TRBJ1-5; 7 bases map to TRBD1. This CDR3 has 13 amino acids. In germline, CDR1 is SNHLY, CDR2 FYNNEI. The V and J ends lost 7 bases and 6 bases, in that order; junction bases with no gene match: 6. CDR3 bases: TGTGCCAGCAAGGGGGCAGGACGTCAGCCCCAGCATTTT. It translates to CASKGAGRQPQHF.

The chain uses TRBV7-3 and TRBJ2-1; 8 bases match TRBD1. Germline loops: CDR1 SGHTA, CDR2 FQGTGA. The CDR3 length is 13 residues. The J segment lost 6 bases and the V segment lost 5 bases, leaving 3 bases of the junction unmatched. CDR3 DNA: TGTGCCAGCAGCGCGACAGGGGCCAATGAGCAGTTCTTC. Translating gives CASSATGANEQFF. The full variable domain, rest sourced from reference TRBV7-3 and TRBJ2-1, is GAGVSQTPSNKVTEKGKYVELRCDPISGHTALYWYRQSLGQGPEFLIYFQGTGAADDSGLPNDRFFAVRPEGSVSTLKIQRTERGDSAVYLCASSATGANEQFFGPGTRLTVL.

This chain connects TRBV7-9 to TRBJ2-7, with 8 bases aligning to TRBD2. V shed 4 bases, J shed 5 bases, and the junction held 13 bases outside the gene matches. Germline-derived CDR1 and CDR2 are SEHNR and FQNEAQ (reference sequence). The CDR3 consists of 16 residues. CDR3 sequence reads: CASSSTTSVGVDEQYF. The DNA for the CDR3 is TGTGCCAGCAGCTCTACGACTAGCGTGGGGGTGGACGAGCAGTACTTC. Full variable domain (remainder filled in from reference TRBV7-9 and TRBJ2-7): DTGVSQNPRHKITKRGQNVTFRCDPISEHNRLYWYRQTLGQGPEFLTYFQNEAQLEKSRLLSDRFSAERPKGSFSTLEIQRTEQGDSAMYLCASSSTTSVGVDEQYFGPGTRLTVT.

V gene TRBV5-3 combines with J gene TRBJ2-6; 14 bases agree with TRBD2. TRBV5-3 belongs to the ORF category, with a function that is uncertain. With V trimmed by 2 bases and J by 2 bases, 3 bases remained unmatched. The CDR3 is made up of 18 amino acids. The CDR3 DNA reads TGTGCCAGAAGCTTAGGGACTAGCGGGAGTGCTGGGGCCAACGTCCTGACTTTC. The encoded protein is CARSLGTSGSAGANVLTF.

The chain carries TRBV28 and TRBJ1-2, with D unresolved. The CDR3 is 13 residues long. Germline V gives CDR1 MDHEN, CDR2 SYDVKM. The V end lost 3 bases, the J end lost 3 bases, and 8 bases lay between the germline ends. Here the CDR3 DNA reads TGTGCCAGCAGTTTGAAAGACTACTATGGCTACACCTTC. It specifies CASSLKDYYGYTF.

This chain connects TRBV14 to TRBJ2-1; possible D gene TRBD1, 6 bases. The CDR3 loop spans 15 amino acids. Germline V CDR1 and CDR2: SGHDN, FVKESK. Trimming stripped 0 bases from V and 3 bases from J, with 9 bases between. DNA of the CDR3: TGTGCCAGCAGCCAAGAACACAGGGTCTACAATGAGCAGTTCTTC. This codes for CASSQEHRVYNEQFF.

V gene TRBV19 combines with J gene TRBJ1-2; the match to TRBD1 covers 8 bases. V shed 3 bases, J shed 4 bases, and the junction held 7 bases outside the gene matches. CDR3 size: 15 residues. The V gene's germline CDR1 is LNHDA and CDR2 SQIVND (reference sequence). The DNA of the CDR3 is TGTGCCAGTAGTATCCAAGGACAGGGAGGCTATGGCTACACCTTC. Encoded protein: CASSIQGQGGYGYTF.

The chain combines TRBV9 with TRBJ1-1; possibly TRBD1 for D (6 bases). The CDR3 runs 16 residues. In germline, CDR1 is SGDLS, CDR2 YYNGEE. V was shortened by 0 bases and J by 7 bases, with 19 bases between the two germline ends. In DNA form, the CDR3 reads TGTGCCAGCAGCGTAGCACGGGGGGACACTCGGCATGAAGCTTTCTTT. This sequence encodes CASSVARGDTRHEAFF.

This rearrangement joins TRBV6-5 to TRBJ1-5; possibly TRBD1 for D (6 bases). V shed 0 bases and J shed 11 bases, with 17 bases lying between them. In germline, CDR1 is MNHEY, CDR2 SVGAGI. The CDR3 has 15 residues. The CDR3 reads CASSYSKQGPGAQHF. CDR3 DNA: TGTGCCAGCAGTTACTCGAAACAGGGCCCCGGGGCCCAGCATTTT.

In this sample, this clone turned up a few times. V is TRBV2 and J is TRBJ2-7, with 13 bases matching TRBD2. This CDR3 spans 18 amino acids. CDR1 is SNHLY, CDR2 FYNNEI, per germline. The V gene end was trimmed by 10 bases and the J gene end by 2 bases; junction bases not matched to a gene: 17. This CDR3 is CATDGRTSGSRVTYEQYF. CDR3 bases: TGTGCCACTGATGGGCGGACTAGCGGGAGTAGGGTAACCTACGAGCAGTACTTC. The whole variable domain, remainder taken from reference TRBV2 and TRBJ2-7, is EPEVTQTPSHQVTQMGQEVILRCVPISNHLYFYWYRQILGQKVEFLVSFYNNEISEKSEIFDDQFSVERPDGSNFTLKIRSTKLEDSAMYFCATDGRTSGSRVTYEQYFGPGTRLTVT.

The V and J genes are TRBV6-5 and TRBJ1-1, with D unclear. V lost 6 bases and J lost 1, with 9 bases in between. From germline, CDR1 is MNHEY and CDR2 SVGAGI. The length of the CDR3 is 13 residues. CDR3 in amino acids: CASSHSGNTEAFF. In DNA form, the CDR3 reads TGTGCCAGCAGCCACTCAGGGAACACTGAAGCTTTCTTT.

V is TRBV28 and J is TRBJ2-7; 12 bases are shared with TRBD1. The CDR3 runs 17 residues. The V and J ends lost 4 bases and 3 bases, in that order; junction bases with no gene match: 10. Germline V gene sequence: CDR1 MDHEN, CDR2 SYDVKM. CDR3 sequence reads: CASSYGTGGVTIYEQYF. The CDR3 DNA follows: TGTGCCAGCAGTTATGGGACAGGGGGCGTCACAATCTACGAGCAGTACTTC.

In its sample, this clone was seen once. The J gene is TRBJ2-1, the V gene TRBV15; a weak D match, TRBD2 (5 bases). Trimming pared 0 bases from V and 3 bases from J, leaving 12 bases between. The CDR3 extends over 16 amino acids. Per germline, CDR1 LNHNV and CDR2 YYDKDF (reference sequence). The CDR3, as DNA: TGTGCCACCAGCAGAGATCGGGATGCTGGCTACAATGAGCAGTTCTTC. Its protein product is CATSRDRDAGYNEQFF.

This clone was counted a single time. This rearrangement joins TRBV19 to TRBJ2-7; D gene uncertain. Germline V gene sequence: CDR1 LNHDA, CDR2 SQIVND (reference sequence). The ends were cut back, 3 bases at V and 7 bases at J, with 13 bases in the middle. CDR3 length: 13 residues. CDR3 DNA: TGTGCCAGTAGTATCGTTCCGGGTTCGGAGCAGTACTTC. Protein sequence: CASSIVPGSEQYF.

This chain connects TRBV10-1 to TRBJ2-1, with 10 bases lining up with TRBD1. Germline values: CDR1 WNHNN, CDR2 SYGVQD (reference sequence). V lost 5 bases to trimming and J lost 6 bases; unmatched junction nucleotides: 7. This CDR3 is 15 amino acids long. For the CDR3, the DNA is TGCGCCAGCAGTAGTGGGACAGGGGTTTTCAATGAGCAGTTCTTC. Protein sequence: CASSSGTGVFNEQFF.

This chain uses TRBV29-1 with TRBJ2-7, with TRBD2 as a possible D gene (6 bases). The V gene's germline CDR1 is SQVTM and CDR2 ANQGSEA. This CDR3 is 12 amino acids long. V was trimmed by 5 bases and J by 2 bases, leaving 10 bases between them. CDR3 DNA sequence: TGCAGCGTTTTAGCGGAACCCTACGAGCAGTACTTC. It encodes CSVLAEPYEQYF.

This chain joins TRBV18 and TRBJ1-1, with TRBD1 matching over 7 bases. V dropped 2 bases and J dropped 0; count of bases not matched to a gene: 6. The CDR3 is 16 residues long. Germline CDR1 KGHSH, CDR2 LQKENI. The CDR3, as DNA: TGTGCCAGCTCACCAGGGACGGGACAGTTGAACACTGAAGCTTTCTTT. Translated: CASSPGTGQLNTEAFF.

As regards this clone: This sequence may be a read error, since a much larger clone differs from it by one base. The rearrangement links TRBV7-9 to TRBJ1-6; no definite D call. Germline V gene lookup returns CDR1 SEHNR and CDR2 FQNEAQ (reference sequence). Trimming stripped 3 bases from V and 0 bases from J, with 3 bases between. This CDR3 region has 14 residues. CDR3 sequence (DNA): TGTGCCAGCAGCTTCAGCTCCTATAATTCACCCCTCCACTTT. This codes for CASSFSSYNSPLHF. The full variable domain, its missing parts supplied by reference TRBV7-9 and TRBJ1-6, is DTGVSQNPRHKITKRGQNVTFRCDPISEHNRLYWYRQTLGQGPEFLTYFQNEAQLEKSRLLSDRFSAERPKGSFSTLEIQRTEQGDSAMYLCASSFSSYNSPLHFGNGTRLTVT.

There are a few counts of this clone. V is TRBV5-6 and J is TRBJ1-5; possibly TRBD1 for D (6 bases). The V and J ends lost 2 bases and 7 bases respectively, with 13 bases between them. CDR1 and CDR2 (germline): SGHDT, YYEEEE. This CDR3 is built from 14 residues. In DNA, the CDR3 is TGTGCCAGCAGCTTATACAGGGAAAACCAGCCCCAGCATTTT. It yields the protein CASSLYRENQPQHF.

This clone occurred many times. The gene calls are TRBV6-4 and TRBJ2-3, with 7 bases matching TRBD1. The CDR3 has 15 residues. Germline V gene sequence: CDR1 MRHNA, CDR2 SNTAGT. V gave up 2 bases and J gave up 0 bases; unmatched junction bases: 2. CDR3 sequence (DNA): TGTGCCAGCAGTGACGGGACAGCTAGCACAGATACGCAGTATTTT. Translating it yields CASSDGTASTDTQYF.

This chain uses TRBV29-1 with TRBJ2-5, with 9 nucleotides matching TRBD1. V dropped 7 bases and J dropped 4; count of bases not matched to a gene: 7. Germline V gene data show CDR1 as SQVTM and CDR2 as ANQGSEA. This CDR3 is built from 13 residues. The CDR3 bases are TGCAGCGCCAAACAGGGGGCCGGAGAGACCCAGTACTTC. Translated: CSAKQGAGETQYF.